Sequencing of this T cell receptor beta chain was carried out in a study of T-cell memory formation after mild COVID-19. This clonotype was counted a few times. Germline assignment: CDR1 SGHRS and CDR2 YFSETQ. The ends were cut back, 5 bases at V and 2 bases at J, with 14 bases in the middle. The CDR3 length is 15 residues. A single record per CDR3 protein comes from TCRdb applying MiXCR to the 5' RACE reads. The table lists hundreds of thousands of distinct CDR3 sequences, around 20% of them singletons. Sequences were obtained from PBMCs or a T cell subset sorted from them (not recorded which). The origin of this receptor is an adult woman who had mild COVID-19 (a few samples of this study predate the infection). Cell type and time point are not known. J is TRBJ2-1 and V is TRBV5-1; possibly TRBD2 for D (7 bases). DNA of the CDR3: TGCGCCAGCAGATCAGGGGAGGGTACCTACAATGAGCAGTTCTTC. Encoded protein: CASRSGEGTYNEQFF.